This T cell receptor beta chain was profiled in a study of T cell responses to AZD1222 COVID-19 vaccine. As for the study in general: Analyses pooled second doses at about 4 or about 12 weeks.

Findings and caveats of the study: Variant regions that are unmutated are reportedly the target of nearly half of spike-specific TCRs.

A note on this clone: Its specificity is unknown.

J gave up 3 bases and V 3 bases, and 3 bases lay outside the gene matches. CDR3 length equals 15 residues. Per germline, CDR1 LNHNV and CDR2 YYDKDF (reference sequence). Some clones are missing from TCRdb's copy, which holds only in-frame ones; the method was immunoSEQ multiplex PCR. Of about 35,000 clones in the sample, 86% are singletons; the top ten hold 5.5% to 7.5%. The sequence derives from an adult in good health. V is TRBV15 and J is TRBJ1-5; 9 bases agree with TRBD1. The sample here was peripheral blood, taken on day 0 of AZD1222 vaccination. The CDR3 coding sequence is TGTGCCACCAGCAGGGGGACAGGGCCCAATCAGCCCCAGCATTTT. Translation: CATSRGTGPNQPQHF.